This T cell receptor beta chain was identified during a study of identical twins. Germline CDR1 reads SGHRS; CDR2 reads YFSETQ. This CDR3 contains 15 residues. Losses at the gene ends were 0 bases for V and 7 bases for J; bases not matched to a gene: 8. From the 5' RACE reads, TCRdb called clonotypes with MiXCR, one entry per CDR3 protein. Found here are about 260,000 distinct CDR3 sequences, about 7% of them singletons; the top ten hold roughly 3.4%. These data were likewise used in another study, on yellow fever vaccine responses in identical twins.

This chain uses TRBV5-1 with TRBJ2-7; 9 bases are shared with TRBD1. This sequence originates from a woman aged 18-35 years in good health. The specimen was memory (CD45RO+) T cells sorted from blood. DNA for the CDR3: TGCGCCAGCAGCTTGGCGGGACAGGGAGTTGGGGAGCAGTACGTC. This codes for CASSLAGQGVGEQYV.